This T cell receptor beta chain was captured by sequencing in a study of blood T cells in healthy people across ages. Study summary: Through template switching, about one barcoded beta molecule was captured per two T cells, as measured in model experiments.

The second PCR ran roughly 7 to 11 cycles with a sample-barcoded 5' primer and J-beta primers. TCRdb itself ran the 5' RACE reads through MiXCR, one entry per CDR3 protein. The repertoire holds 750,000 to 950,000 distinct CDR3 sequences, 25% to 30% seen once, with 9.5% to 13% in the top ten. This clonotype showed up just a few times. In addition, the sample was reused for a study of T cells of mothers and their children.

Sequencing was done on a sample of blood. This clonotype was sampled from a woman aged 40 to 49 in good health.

CDR3 in amino acids: CASSPLAGLADTQYF. CDR3 nucleotide sequence: TGTGCCAGCAGTCCCCTAGCGGGGCTCGCAGATACGCAGTATTTT. This chain uses TRBV27 with TRBJ2-3, with 9 bases fitting TRBD2. Germline V gene sequence: CDR1 MNHEY, CDR2 SMNVEV (reference sequence). J gave up 4 bases and V 5 bases, and 7 bases lay outside the gene matches. The CDR3 consists of 15 residues.